The rows below give T cell receptor beta chains drawn from one sample of a study of blood T cell repertoires in COVID-19. TCRdb's table, derived via immunoSEQ multiplex PCR, lists solely in-frame clones and lacks some. This sample has 210,000 or so clones, with roughly 80% found just once. Sequencing was done on a sample of peripheral blood. The receptors come from a human donor in a cohort sampled during active COVID-19. CDR3s include the opening cysteine and the closing phenylalanine or tryptophan. A D gene is named only where the DNA matches it firmly. The listing skips clone size in some rows; elsewhere it reads once, few, many or a size class.

cdr3_length	clone_size	j_call	v_call	d_call	cdr3_aa	cdr3_nt
13	once	TRBJ1-2	TRBV6-2/TRBV6-3	.	CASSYLSQGGYTF	TGTGCCAGCAGTTACCTCTCGCAGGGGGGCTACACCTTC
15	.	TRBJ2-7	TRBV11-3	TRBD1	CASSRTGQGAYEQYF	TGTGCCAGCAGCCGGACGGGACAGGGGGCCTACGAGCAGTACTTC
13	few	TRBJ1-1	TRBV19	TRBD1	CASWTGLGTEAFF	TGTGCCAGTTGGACAGGGCTGGGCACTGAAGCTTTCTTT
16	few	TRBJ2-1	TRBV6-6	TRBD2	CASSLAGVGRVNEQFF	TGTGCCAGCAGCCTAGCGGGAGTAGGGCGAGTGAATGAGCAGTTCTTC
13	.	TRBJ2-4	TRBV12-3/TRBV12-4	.	CASSSVAKNIQYF	TGTGCCAGCAGTTCGGTAGCCAAAAACATTCAGTACTTC
15	.	TRBJ1-1	TRBV7-9	.	CASSLLGRGWTEAFF	TGTGCCAGCAGCTTACTTGGCAGGGGTTGGACTGAAGCTTTCTTT
14	.	TRBJ1-2	TRBV5-6	.	CASNPPGRKYGYTF	TGTGCCAGCAACCCACCTGGCCGAAAGTATGGCTACACCTTC
16	.	TRBJ2-7	TRBV5-1	.	CASSYNRDLRRDEQYF	TGCGCCAGCAGCTATAACCGGGACTTGAGGAGAGACGAGCAGTACTTC
16	.	TRBJ2-1	TRBV27	TRBD2	CASSLGTSGRYNEQFF	TGTGCCAGCAGTTTGGGGACTAGCGGTCGGTACAATGAGCAGTTCTTC
16	.	TRBJ2-7	TRBV6-5	TRBD2	CASSSRTSGSLDEQYF	TGTGCCAGCAGTTCTCGGACTAGCGGGAGCTTGGACGAGCAGTACTTC
12	.	TRBJ1-2	TRBV6-5	.	CATHAAAYGYTF	TGTGCCACCCACGCTGCGGCCTATGGCTACACCTTC
15	.	TRBJ2-5	TRBV9	TRBD1	CASSVATGGKETQYF	TGTGCCAGCAGCGTAGCTACAGGGGGCAAAGAGACCCAGTACTTC
18	once	TRBJ2-3	TRBV6-2/TRBV6-3	TRBD2	CASSPLRLAGGTGDTQYF	TGTGCCAGCAGTCCCCTCCGGTTAGCGGGAGGGACCGGAGATACGCAGTATTTT
15	.	TRBJ2-7	TRBV6-5	TRBD2	CASGRGQLNSYEQYF	TGTGCCAGCGGGAGGGGCCAGCTAAATTCCTACGAGCAGTACTTC
17	many	TRBJ2-1	TRBV28	TRBD2	CASSYPRLAESYNEQFF	TGTGCCAGCAGTTATCCCAGACTAGCGGAATCCTACAATGAGCAGTTCTTC